This T cell receptor (beta chain) comes out of a study of human T cells and chemical hapten exposure. Study-level background: The patch tests put 0.01% DPC on the skin of the upper back and were read 6 days later.

This clonotype was observed at least ten times. Its target is unknown. Findings of the study overall: Compared to controls, expanded TCRs made significantly more large clusters of similar CDR3s.

Via MiXCR, TCRdb re-called the RACE reads, giving one row per CDR3 protein. The sample records about 82,000 distinct CDR3 sequences, about 11% being singletons. Regarding time point: patch test 1, 2 weeks after DPC sensitization. Specified treatment: therapeutic diphenylcyclopropenone sensitization with weekly scalp DPC. At every patch-test visit, blood was drawn before the patch test was applied. Unfractionated whole blood was the source from which total RNA was extracted. The TCR comes from a woman in her forties or fifties with alopecia areata. Some clones in this sample may be carry-over from other donors' samples. Sequencing was performed on whole blood, taken in connection with sensitization to the hapten diphenylcyclopropenone (DPC).

The chain's CDR3 is CASSRPDSTGYGYTF. Here the CDR3 DNA reads TGTGCCAGCTCGCGCCCAGACAGTACCGGCTATGGCTACACCTTC. The chain links TRBV18 to TRBJ1-2; D might be TRBD1 (5 bases). With 6 bases removed from V and 4 bases from J, the gap between germline ends came to 18 bases. Germline V gene data show CDR1 as KGHSH and CDR2 as LQKENI. The CDR3 covers 15 residues.